Included here is one TCR beta chain sequence, with context. No antigen is known for it. Qualities for individual bases were not recorded, and no much larger clone is one base off. The same CDR3 also results from other DNA sequences found in this sample. This entry belongs to a study of shared clonotypes between healthy human individuals (dated by TCRdb to the early 2020s). Turning to the overall study: A couple of women and three men aged 18 to 49 years were included in the cohort. Per donor, three plates each were used for CD4 naive and CD4 memory, two for CD8 naive, and one for CD8 memory. To estimate repertoire size and how much clonotypes are shared between individuals, the study performed deep sequencing of blood TCR repertoires from roughly five healthy adults. To increase sequencing depth and limit assay-specific biases, TCR repertoire library preparation and sequencing were carried out by different laboratories using diverse techniques. Each donor's leukapheresis produced roughly between roughly 0.9 and 8.9 billion PBMCs.

CD8 naive samples were obtained by positive selection for CCR7 among CD45RO-negative cells, yielding a CD45RA+CCR7+ population from which TemRA cells were excluded. The donors were healthy, HIV-negative adults who had no recently reported acute infections or vaccinations. All donors were Caucasian adults living in Nashville, Tennessee, USA. Blood was obtained by leukapheresis, after which PBMCs were separated by Ficoll-Histopaque density gradient centrifugation and cryopreserved in liquid nitrogen vapor phase. Analytical flow cytometry was used to check the purity and quantity of every magnetically sorted T cell population. Genomic DNA was isolated from each sorted fraction and quantified by UV absorbance on a Nanodrop 2000c. What the authors observed across the whole study: Incomplete sequencing was indicated by rarefaction of sorted-subset datasets, despite the large sequencing depth. Sampling was limited to blood, and TCR repertoires in tissue likely differ from TCR repertoires in blood. Compared with non-shared clonotypes, the clonotypes found in all four sorted-subset donors had higher generation probabilities. Estimated clonotype richness was generally larger for naive than for memory subsets. Across a few donors, about 5% of naive CD4, over 3% of naive CD8, roughly 2.3% of memory CD4, and approximately 0.4% of memory CD8 clonotypes were shared. Pairwise subsampling indicated that sequencing depth was expected to affect the degree of clonotype sharing among donors. The small number of donors limited the genetic and exposure-history diversity represented.

TCR CDR3 regions were amplified from genomic DNA by multiplex PCR using the deep immunoSEQ assay. Extracted genomic DNA from each cell subset was distributed evenly across all wells of several immunoSEQ 96-well plates, and each plate was treated as a replicate. For sorted subsets, around 200 ng genomic DNA, equal to tens of thousands of T cell genomes, was loaded into each replicate PCR. Purified libraries were quantified with a Qubit 3.0 fluorometer, sized on a Bioanalyzer 2100, and re-quantified with the KAPA Library Quantification kit. Every immunoSEQ 96-well plate was sequenced on a dedicated single-read 150-cycle Illumina NextSeq 550 flow cell. Concerning the study's data processing: Because the immunoSEQ output held only junctional sequences and lacked quality scores, the filtering could not match the filtering applied to full-length reads. To assign V/J genes and CDR3, sequences were annotated using PyIR, a Python wrapper for IgBLAST v1.9, with IMGT germline references. Reads with weak V/J assignments (E-value above 1e-6), missing CDR3, stop codons, out-of-frame junctions, or ambiguous translated residues were removed. V3J clonotypes were defined by identical inferred V gene, J gene, and CDR3 amino acid sequence. The percentage overlap between two repertoires was calculated by dividing the number of shared unique clonotypes by the size of the smaller repertoire. Three approaches were used to assess repertoire richness: RTK rarefaction, the Chao1 estimator, and Recon v2.1 estimates of unobserved clonotypes. Generation probabilities were computed with OLGA for all TCRbeta clonotypes obtained by the gDNA method from a few donors. The table was pulled from immuneACCESS by TCRdb, which kept in-frame rearrangements only. Such tables lose some clones; where checked, under half of the loss comes from unresolved V genes, and the rest has no known cause. V, J and clone size were drawn from that table, and D and trimming were deduced from the DNA. The sample includes 2 million to 2.5 million clones, with less than 95% observed a single time. The ten largest clones take up 1% to 1.3% of the sample.

The germline V gene (reference sequence) sets CDR1 to LNHDA and CDR2 to SQIVND. Reading from cysteine to phenylalanine, the CDR3 counts 14 amino acids. Here the CDR3 DNA is all that survives: 42 bases in frame from base 1. The V end loses 1 base and the J end loses 0 bases, and a stretch of 7 bases separates them. The origin of this receptor is a man aged 18 to 30 in good health. The source material was naive CD8+ T cells sorted from blood. The cell subset or site label, read with the paper, signifies: CD45RA+CCR7+. This sequence uses TRBV19 and TRBJ2-7; there is no confident call for the D gene. This receptor carries the CDR3 CASSIVGNSYEQYF. The nucleotide sequence is given as TGTGCCAGTAGTATAGTCGGCAACTCCTACGAGCAGTACTTC.